This TCR beta chain is from a study of T cell changes during pregnancy in multiple sclerosis. Some clones are missing from TCRdb's copy, which holds only in-frame ones; the method was immunoSEQ multiplex PCR. The repertoire holds 81,000 or so clones, around 90% seen once, with roughly 4% in the top ten. Between the trimmed V and J ends, which lost 0 bases and 6 bases, there was a span of 17 bases. Germline values: CDR1 MNHEY, CDR2 SVGAGI. There are 16 residues in the CDR3. The TCR sequence derives from a female donor in good health, serving as a control in a pregnancy study. Some clones in this sample may be carry-over from other donors' samples. The chain links TRBV6-5 to TRBJ1-2, with D perhaps TRBD1 (5 bases). The input for sequencing was PBMCs, taken in the first trimester of pregnancy. DNA for the CDR3: TGTGCCAGCAGTTACTCGGGTCTAGCGGGGGGGAATGGCTACACCTTC. It translates to CASSYSGLAGGNGYTF.